This T cell receptor beta chain was profiled in a study of tissue T cells after allogeneic stem cell transplantation. Regarding this clone: Mouse germline and gene names are used. Coverage ceases 1 residue before the CDR3 finishes, and the germline J gene fills in the end.

Regarding time point: mouse harvest day 7 after allogeneic transplant. Mouse grafts combined 10^7 T-cell-depleted bone marrow cells with 10^6 splenic CD5+ T cells. The CDR3 consists of 12 residues. Between the trimmed V and J ends, which lost 4 bases and 8 bases, there was a span of 6 bases. CDR1 and CDR2 (germline): KGHPV, FQNQEV (reference sequence). Produced via immunoSEQ multiplex PCR; TCRdb's table is partial and in-frame only. The table has around 6,300 clones, around two fifths seen once; the top ten hold approximately 2%. This receptor was identified in a female BALB/c mouse given C57BL/6 T cells with graft-versus-host disease after an allogeneic hematopoietic cell transplant. V gene TRBV26 combines with J gene TRBJ1-6, with D perhaps TRBD1 (6 bases). TRBJ1-6 is sorted into the ORF group, with uncertain function. What was sequenced was skin. The covered CDR3 bases are TGTGCCAGCAGTCCAGGGGATTCGCCCCTCTAC. Translation gives CASSPGDSPLY. The whole CDR3 region reads CASSPGDSPLYF.